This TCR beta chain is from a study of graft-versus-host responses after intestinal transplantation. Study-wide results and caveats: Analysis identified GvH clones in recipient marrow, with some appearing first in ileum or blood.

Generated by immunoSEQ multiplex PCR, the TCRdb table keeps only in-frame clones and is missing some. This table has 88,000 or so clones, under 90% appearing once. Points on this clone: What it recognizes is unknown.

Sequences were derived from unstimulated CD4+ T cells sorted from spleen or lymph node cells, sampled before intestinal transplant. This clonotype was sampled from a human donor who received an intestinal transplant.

CDR3 sequence (DNA): TGTGCCAGCAGCTTAGGTGGACTAGGCTACGAGCAGTACTTC. Its translation is CASSLGGLGYEQYF. V usage is TRBV7-2 and J usage is TRBJ2-7; TRBD2 aligns across 7 bases. Germline CDR1 reads SGHTA; CDR2 reads FQGNSA. The CDR3 is 14 residues long. V was pared by 1 base and J by 3 bases, with 3 bases of the junction left unmatched.